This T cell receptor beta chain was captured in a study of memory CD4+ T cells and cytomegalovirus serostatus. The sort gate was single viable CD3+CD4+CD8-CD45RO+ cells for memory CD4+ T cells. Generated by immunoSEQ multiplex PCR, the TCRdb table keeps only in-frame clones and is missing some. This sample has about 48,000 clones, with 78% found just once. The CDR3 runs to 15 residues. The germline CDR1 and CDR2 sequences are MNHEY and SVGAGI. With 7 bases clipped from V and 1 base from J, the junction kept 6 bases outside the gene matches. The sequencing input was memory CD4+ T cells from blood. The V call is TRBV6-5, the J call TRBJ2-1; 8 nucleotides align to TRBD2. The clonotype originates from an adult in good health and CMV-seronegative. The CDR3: CASTRGGESYNEQFF. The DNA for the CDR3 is TGTGCCAGCACCCGGGGGGGGGAGTCCTACAATGAGCAGTTCTTC.